This T cell receptor (beta chain) was sequenced for a study of cytomegalovirus exposure and HLA in healthy donors. The donors formed part of the approximately 110-subject validation cohort, distinct from the approximately 670-subject first cohort. The study's findings and limits: CMV antigen specificity was confirmed in vitro for a few CMV-associated chains. Reportedly, cytomegalovirus status was diagnosed with high sensitivity and specificity.

Comment on this clone: Its specificity is unknown.

Clones were read by immunoSEQ multiplex PCR, and TCRdb kept only the in-frame ones, dropping some. The sample carries 200,000 to 300,000 clones, 75% to 90% recorded once. Trimming took off 3 bases at V and 4 bases at J, with 6 bases between the two ends. The CDR3 covers 13 residues. Germline-derived CDR1 and CDR2 are KGHSH and LQKENI. The chain combines TRBV18 with TRBJ1-4, with D unclear. The source material was PBMCs. The origin of this receptor is a woman younger than 45 in good health and CMV-seropositive. The CDR3 protein is CASSPTDNEKLFF. Here the CDR3 DNA reads TGTGCCAGCTCACCTACAGATAATGAAAAACTGTTTTTT. Full variable domain (missing parts from reference TRBV18 and TRBJ1-4): NAGVMQNPRHLVRRRGQEARLRCSPMKGHSHVYWYRQLPEEGLKFMVYLQKENIIDESGMPKERFSAEFPKEGPSILRIQQVVRGDSAAYFCASSPTDNEKLFFGSGTQLSVL.